These T cell receptor beta chains were read from a single sample in a study of blood T cell repertoires in COVID-19. TCRdb's copy holds only in-frame clones and misses some; the assay was immunoSEQ multiplex PCR. The sample gives about 180,000 clones, 70% to 85% of which show up once; about 16% is in the top ten. The material sequenced was PBMCs or T cells enriched from blood (not recorded which). All receptors derive from a man aged 50-59 years who had recovered from COVID-19. The CDR3 runs from the conserved cysteine through the conserved F or W. The D gene is left open where the match is weak. Where a row states a size, it is once, few, many or the class of an expanded clone; other rows omit it.

d_call j_call v_call clone_size cdr3_aa cdr3_nt
- TRBJ2-7 TRBV5-1 - CASSLELASREQYF TGCGCCAGCAGCTTGGAACTAGCCAGTAGGGAGCAGTACTTC
- TRBJ1-1 TRBV30 - CAWNHPGNTEAFF TGTGCCTGGAATCACCCCGGTAACACTGAAGCTTTCTTT
TRBD1 TRBJ2-7 TRBV7-9 - CASSLSIGGAEQYF TGTGCCAGCAGCTTAAGTATAGGGGGCGCCGAGCAGTACTTC
TRBD1 TRBJ1-1 TRBV15 - CATSREGQGLSEAFF TGTGCCACCAGCAGGGAGGGACAGGGACTATCTGAAGCTTTCTTT
TRBD1 TRBJ1-1 TRBV5-4 - CASSLPTGGRSEAFF TGTGCCAGCAGCTTGCCCACAGGGGGCAGGTCTGAAGCTTTCTTT
- TRBJ1-5 TRBV5-1 - CASSLTVNQPQHF TGCGCCAGCAGCTTGACAGTGAATCAGCCCCAGCATTTT
- TRBJ1-4 TRBV7-2 - CASSLAGRNEKLFF TGTGCCAGCAGCTTAGCTGGCCGTAATGAAAAACTGTTTTTT
- TRBJ1-1 TRBV5-8 once CASSGESSGLNTEAFF TGTGCCAGCAGCGGGGAATCGTCAGGGTTGAACACTGAAGCTTTCTTT
- TRBJ2-3 TRBV28 once CASSLFAGATDTQYF TGTGCCAGCAGTTTATTCGCGGGGGCCACAGATACGCAGTATTTT
- TRBJ2-5 TRBV5-1 - CASSLDAPEETQYF TGCGCCAGCAGCTTGGATGCACCGGAAGAGACCCAGTACTTC
TRBD1 TRBJ1-4 TRBV5-6 - CASSLGQGGTEKLFF TGTGCCAGCAGCCTGGGACAGGGGGGAACTGAAAAACTGTTTTTT
- TRBJ1-5 TRBV9 few CASSPNTGNQPQHF TGTGCCAGCAGCCCAAATACAGGGAATCAGCCCCAGCATTTT
- TRBJ2-2 TRBV5-1 - CASSRLPGGITNTGELFF TGCGCCAGCAGCAGGCTCCCCGGGGGTATAACGAACACCGGGGAGCTGTTTTTT
- TRBJ1-4 TRBV6-5 - CASRYSGQNEKLFF TGTGCCAGCAGATATTCAGGACAGAATGAAAAACTGTTTTTT
TRBD1 TRBJ1-2 TRBV10-3 - CAIRSDRLAYGYTF TGTGCCATCAGATCGGACAGGCTCGCCTATGGCTACACCTTC
- TRBJ1-1 TRBV10-3 - CATRGQNTEAFF TGTGCCACCAGGGGACAGAACACTGAAGCTTTCTTT
- TRBJ2-2 TRBV5-1 once CASIAQPSGGELFF TGCGCCAGCATTGCGCAGCCCTCAGGCGGGGAGCTGTTTTTT
- TRBJ1-3 TRBV13 - CASSSRTVGRSGNTIYF TGTGCCAGCAGCTCACGGACAGTGGGGCGCTCTGGAAACACCATATATTTT
- TRBJ2-5 TRBV12-5 - CASGLDPRTQYF TGTGCTAGTGGTTTGGACCCGCGGACCCAGTACTTC
TRBD1 TRBJ1-3 TRBV4-1 - CASSLGQVPSGNTIYF TGCGCCAGCAGCCTCGGACAGGTTCCCTCTGGAAACACCATATATTTT
- TRBJ1-6 TRBV5-4 - CASTYSTESSSPLHF TGTGCCAGCACCTACTCGACAGAGTCCTCTTCACCCCTCCACTTT
- TRBJ2-1 TRBV5-8 - CASSDDSRGEQFF TGTGCCAGCAGCGACGATAGTAGGGGTGAGCAGTTCTTC
- TRBJ1-2 TRBV15 - CATSTGDYGYTF TGTGCCACCAGCACCGGGGACTATGGCTACACCTTC
- TRBJ1-1 TRBV3-1/TRBV3-2 - CASSRGRGTEAFF TGTGCCAGCAGCCGTGGCAGGGGAACTGAAGCTTTCTTT
- TRBJ2-7 TRBV5-1 - CASSSGGYEQYF TGCGCCAGCAGCTCTGGCGGTTACGAGCAGTACTTC
TRBD2 TRBJ2-5 TRBV5-1 - CASSLDPGPTRSRGELRETQYF TGCGCCAGCAGCTTGGACCCCGGCCCCACCCGGTCCCGGGGGGAATTGAGAGAGACCCAGTACTTC
TRBD1 TRBJ2-7 TRBV7-8 - CASSEGQVSGSYEQYF TGTGCCAGCAGCGAGGGACAGGTCTCAGGCTCCTACGAGCAGTACTTC
- TRBJ2-5 TRBV9 - CASSVDPRRGGETQYF TGTGCCAGCAGCGTAGATCCTAGGCGGGGTGGAGAGACCCAGTACTTC
- TRBJ1-4 TRBV5-8 - CASSPRAGKEKLFF TGTGCCAGCAGCCCTCGGGCAGGGAAAGAAAAACTGTTTTTT
TRBD1 TRBJ1-5 TRBV7-8 - CASSLRAGGYNQPQHF TGTGCCAGCAGCTTAAGGGCAGGGGGCTACAATCAGCCCCAGCATTTT
- TRBJ2-7 TRBV7-9 - CASSPGVQQYF TGTGCCAGCAGCCCCGGGGTTCAGCAGTACTTC
- TRBJ1-1 TRBV28 - CASRGRVRYTEAFF TGTGCCAGCAGGGGCCGAGTCAGATACACTGAAGCTTTCTTT
- TRBJ1-1 TRBV30 - CAWLGRGGAAEAFF TGTGCCTGGCTGGGCCGGGGGGGCGCCGCTGAAGCTTTCTTT
- TRBJ1-1 TRBV30 once CAWSYPMRTDSNTEAFF TGTGCCTGGAGTTATCCCATGCGGACAGATTCGAACACTGAAGCTTTCTTT
TRBD1 TRBJ1-5 TRBV25-1 - CASRDRGEEPQHF TGTGCCAGCCGTGACAGGGGAGAGGAGCCCCAGCATTTT
TRBD1 TRBJ2-7 TRBV24-1 - CATSPGTGVSYEQYF TGTGCCACCAGCCCCGGGACAGGGGTCTCCTACGAGCAGTACTTC
TRBD2 TRBJ2-1 TRBV10-2 many CASARWVTSGEYNEQFF TGCGCCAGCGCGCGATGGGTGACTAGCGGGGAATACAATGAGCAGTTCTTC
- TRBJ2-3 TRBV10-2 - CASGRPSTDTQYF TGCGCCAGCGGGCGACCTAGCACAGATACGCAGTATTTT
- TRBJ1-2 TRBV14 - CASSQFWAYGYTF TGTGCCAGCAGCCAATTTTGGGCCTATGGCTACACCTTC
- TRBJ1-1 TRBV5-4 - CASSSILNTEAFF TGTGCCAGCAGCTCTATTCTTAACACTGAAGCTTTCTTT
- TRBJ2-1 TRBV18 - CASSQTTVPTYNEQFF TGTGCCAGCTCACAAACGACAGTTCCTACCTACAATGAGCAGTTCTTC
- TRBJ1-1 TRBV6-4 - CASSDQGNTEAFF TGTGCCAGCAGTGATCAGGGGAACACTGAAGCTTTCTTT
TRBD1 TRBJ1-1 TRBV7-6 - CASSSRRSRGLTEAFF TGTGCCAGCAGCTCTAGACGTTCGAGGGGGCTGACTGAAGCTTTCTTT
TRBD1 TRBJ1-4 TRBV30 - CAWRLVQGSTNEKLFF TGTGCCTGGAGATTAGTACAGGGGTCTACTAATGAAAAACTGTTTTTT
- TRBJ1-4 TRBV2 - CASNILDTLWNEKLFF TGTGCCAGCAATATACTGGACACTCTTTGGAATGAAAAACTGTTTTTT
TRBD1 TRBJ2-7 TRBV29-1 - CSVPGQGMYEQYF TGCAGCGTCCCGGGACAGGGTATGTACGAGCAGTACTTC